This TCR beta chain was documented in a study of T cell responses to AZD1222 COVID-19 vaccine (dated by TCRdb to about 2021). Study-level background: TCR sequencing was performed for about 250 trial participants, of whom approximately 200 were given two doses of AZD1222 and some 26 were given two doses of MenACWY control vaccine. Enrollment into the trials was organized by age into subgroups of 18-55, 56-69 and 70-plus years, and those subgroups contained roughly 150, 30 and 60 TCR-sequenced participants, respectively. Study-wide conclusions, independent of this receptor: Participants were mostly white British and included more females than males, and it was suggested by the authors that clonal diversity may have been underestimated. Conclusions about previously exposed vaccinees are limited because only five to seven AZD1222 recipients were SARS-CoV-2 seropositive at baseline. Epitopes outside the regions mutated in the B.1.351 and B.1.1.7 variants were reportedly recognized by nearly half of the unique spike-specific TCRs. The whole spike protein was spanned by vaccine-associated CD4 TCRs, and dominant responses were seen in regions 160-218 and 743-854. The 56-69-year group was small, and its depth increase did not reach significance, likely because of low power. Because no samples from the day 14 peak response were available, repertoires could be characterized only after the peak T cell response. Spike-specific TCR breadth and depth rose significantly after two AZD1222 doses compared with day 0 and with MenACWY recipients.

The CDR3 regions of human TCRbeta chains were analyzed by immunosequencing. The original methods were these. Repertoire TCRs were matched against a reference library of SARS-CoV-2-specific TCRs generated with the MIRA antigen-specificity platform. Breadth was defined as the fraction of unique TCRs that were SARS-CoV-2-associated. Depth was defined as the fraction of total T cells that were SARS-CoV-2-associated. Using the MIRA data, each spike-specific TCR was mapped to the spike region that the TCR reacts to and placed in a CD4 or CD8 class. Log10-transformed breadth and depth values were compared by one-way ANOVA with Sidak's multiple comparisons tests. TCRdb stores this immuneACCESS table with in-frame sequences only. Part of the clones is absent; in the studies checked, under half of the shortfall reflects unresolved V genes, and no reason is known for the rest. V and J calls and clone size are those listed in that table; D and trimming were worked out from the DNA. The sample includes tens of thousands of clones, with 65% to 85% observed a single time. The ten largest account for 20% to 25% of the sample.

In the germline V gene, CDR1 corresponds to SNHLY and CDR2 to FYNNEI. The CDR3 covers 15 residues, taking in both the cysteine and the phenylalanine. The read is trimmed to its CDR3 DNA, 45 bases read in frame from base 1. V is shortened by 8 bases, J by 0 bases, and the region joining them spans 14 bases. This sample's time point label indicates: baseline before first vaccination. The treatment or condition label corresponds to: meningococcal conjugate vaccine given as trial control. Samples from vaccinated people were obtained from the UK trials COV001 and COV002, which included a single-blind randomized controlled phase 2/3 trial of AZD1222 (ChAdOx1 nCoV-19) in healthy adults. For TCRbeta chain sequencing, PBMC samples from trial participants were taken at day 0 and at day 28 after the second dose. Notes on this clone: What this receptor recognizes is not known. Base qualities are not provided; no much larger clone lies one nucleotide away.

Sample: peripheral blood, taken on day 0 of MenACWY control vaccination. This receptor was taken from an adult in good health. This chain is built from TRBV2 and TRBJ1-3; a tentative D call is TRBD1 (5 bases match). The DNA sequence is given as TGTGCCAGCGGCAGAGACAGACACTCTGGAAACACCATATATTTT. It codes for CASGRDRHSGNTIYF.